The 15 T cell receptor beta chains listed next were all sequenced from one sample in a study of radiotherapy plus CTLA-4 blockade in lung cancer. Repertoires were generated with immunoSEQ multiplex PCR, while TCRdb's copy carries only in-frame clones and drops some. In the table there are tens of thousands of clones, more than 85% of which are singletons. Specimen: peripheral blood, collected from a patient treated with radiotherapy plus ipilimumab. All receptors come from a human donor with non-small cell lung cancer that progressed on radiotherapy plus ipilimumab.

The CDR3 DNA reads as TGTGCCAGTGCCCGGAGGGCAGGGCAGAACACTGAAGCTTTCTTT. It encodes CASARRAGQNTEAFF. The gene calls are TRBV27 and TRBJ1-1, with D perhaps matching TRBD1 (5 bases). This CDR3 has 15 amino acids. Germline CDR1 MNHEY, CDR2 SMNVEV (reference sequence). Trimming took 9 bases from V and 1 from J, leaving 18 bases between them.

This chain uses TRBV7-8 with TRBJ1-5; D is ambiguous. Germline CDR1 SGHVS, CDR2 FQNEAQ. This CDR3 has 13 amino acids. Deletions cut 0 bases from V and 5 bases from J, with 5 bases between. The CDR3 DNA is TGTGCCAGCAGCTTAGCCGGAGATCAGCCCCAGCATTTT. This gives the protein CASSLAGDQPQHF.

V usage is TRBV7-6 and J usage is TRBJ2-3; D is perhaps TRBD1 or TRBD2 (5 bases each). CDR1 SGHVS and CDR2 FNYEAQ come from the germline V gene. Trimming took 5 bases from V and 2 from J, leaving 23 bases between them. The CDR3 contains 18 residues. This CDR3 reads CASSRGMRGDLNTDTQYF. In DNA form, the CDR3 reads TGTGCCAGCAGCCGAGGGATGAGAGGGGACCTCAACACAGATACGCAGTATTTT.

This rearrangement joins TRBV30 to TRBJ2-5; TRBD2 matches at 7 bases. The CDR3 is 12 residues long. In germline, CDR1 is GTSNPN, CDR2 SVGIG (reference sequence). The CDR3 DNA reads TGTGTCGGTCAGCGGGGAGGGGAGACCCAGTACTTC. Amino acids: CVGQRGGETQYF.

J is TRBJ2-1 and V is TRBV30, with TRBD1 identical over 7 bases. The junction had 10 bases not matched to a gene; V was cut back by 0 bases and J by 5 bases. The CDR3 covers 16 residues. Germline V lookup: CDR1 GTSNPN, CDR2 SVGIG (reference sequence). The CDR3 region has the DNA TGTGCCTGGAGTGTAATAACGACAGGGCGGCACAATGAGCAGTTCTTC. This encodes CAWSVITTGRHNEQFF.

This clone showed up just a few times. The rearrangement joins TRBV4-1 to TRBJ2-7, with D possibly called TRBD1 or TRBD2 (5 bases each). CDR1 and CDR2 (germline): MGHRA, YSYEKL. The CDR3 totals 14 residues. With 3 bases removed from V and 9 bases from J, the gap between germline ends came to 18 bases. The CDR3 nucleotides read TGCGCCAGCAGCCATTTCCTCGACAGAGGGTTGCAGTACTTC. Translation gives CASSHFLDRGLQYF.

This clone occurred once. DNA for the CDR3: TGTGCCAGCAACATACAGGCCCCTTCCTACGAGCAGTACTTC. It yields the protein CASNIQAPSYEQYF. V gene TRBV2 combines with J gene TRBJ2-7, with D possibly being TRBD1 (5 bases). V lost 7 bases to trimming and J lost 1 base, with 14 bases between them. This CDR3 is built from 14 residues. Germline values: CDR1 SNHLY, CDR2 FYNNEI.

This clone was seen once. The V gene is TRBV10-3, the J gene TRBJ2-3, with TRBD2 matching 9 bases. CDR3 length: 12 residues. Germline CDR1 ENHRY, CDR2 SYGVKD. V dropped 6 bases and J dropped 6; count of bases not matched to a gene: 1. The CDR3 region has the DNA TGTGCCATCAGGGCGGGAGGGGATACGCAGTATTTT. Its translation is CAIRAGGDTQYF.

V usage is TRBV4-2 and J usage is TRBJ2-1; 15 positions agree with TRBD2. CDR3 length: 14 residues. Germline CDR1 reads LGHNA; CDR2 reads YNFKEQ. V lost 7 bases, J lost 7 bases, and 2 bases stayed unmatched. CDR3 amino acids: CASKGTSGRNEQFF. CDR3 coding DNA: TGTGCCAGCAAGGGGACTAGCGGGAGGAATGAGCAGTTCTTC.

CDR3 residues: CASSQVGVSYNEQFF. As DNA, the CDR3 is TGCGCCAGCAGCCAAGTAGGGGTCTCCTACAATGAGCAGTTCTTC. The V gene is TRBV4-3, the J gene TRBJ2-1; possibly TRBD1 for D (5 bases). The V end was cut by 1 base, the J end by 0 bases, with 7 bases between. In germline, CDR1 is LGHNA, CDR2 YSLEER. The CDR3 runs 15 residues.

The chain joins TRBV5-1 to TRBJ2-7; D call uncertain. CDR3 length: 14 amino acids. The germline V gene encodes CDR1 SGHRS and CDR2 YFSETQ. Trimming cost V 4 bases and J 4 bases, with 15 bases left between them. CDR3: CASSPTEVGYEQYF. For the CDR3, the DNA is TGCGCCAGCAGCCCAACAGAGGTAGGGTACGAGCAGTACTTC.

This chain uses TRBV7-8 with TRBJ2-5, with no clear D. V was trimmed by 6 bases and J by 2 bases, leaving 13 bases between them. Germline loops: CDR1 SGHVS, CDR2 FQNEAQ. This CDR3 contains 14 residues. The CDR3 region has the DNA TGTGCCAGCAGTCTGCTGGTGGTTCAAGAGACCCAGTACTTC. This encodes CASSLLVVQETQYF.

This clone was detected only once. The chain uses TRBV6-5 and TRBJ2-3; 9 bases are shared with TRBD2. The CDR3 is 14 residues long. CDR1 is MNHEY, CDR2 SVGAGI, per germline. The J segment lost 2 bases and the V segment lost 6 bases, leaving 3 bases of the junction unmatched. CDR3 residues: CASRGLANTDTQYF. The DNA of the CDR3 is TGTGCCAGCAGGGGACTAGCCAACACAGATACGCAGTATTTT.

The chain combines TRBV2 with TRBJ2-5, with D perhaps being TRBD1 or TRBD2 (6 bases each). The J call is doubtful: the DNA matches TRBJ2-7 better. The CDR3 totals 15 residues. The V gene's germline CDR1 is SNHLY and CDR2 FYNNEI. The DNA of the CDR3 is TGTGCCAGCAGACTTCGGGGTGAGGGGGGCCACGAGCAGTACTTC. It codes for CASRLRGEGGHEQYF.

The chain uses TRBV25-1 and TRBJ2-1; 8 bases map to TRBD2. Unmatched junction bases numbered 6, after V lost 5 bases and J lost 0 bases. The CDR3 totals 16 residues. CDR1 and CDR2 from the germline V gene are MGHDK and SYGVNS. The CDR3 bases are TGTGCCAGCAGTCCCCGAAGCGGGAGCTCCTACAATGAGCAGTTCTTC. Translating it yields CASSPRSGSSYNEQFF.